Each of the 15 T cell receptor beta chains below was sequenced from the same sample in a study of blood T cells in healthy people across ages. The second PCR ran roughly 6 to 11 cycles with a sample-barcoded 5' primer and J-beta primers. TCRdb ran MiXCR on the 5' RACE reads and lists one entry per CDR3 protein. The sample lists approximately 900,000 distinct CDR3 sequences; 48% were seen once. Sequenced input: blood. The receptors were sampled from a young man in good health.

The V and J genes are TRBV6-5 and TRBJ2-2; no firm D call. The CDR3 length is 16 residues. From germline, CDR1 is MNHEY and CDR2 SVGAGI. V lost 1 base to trimming and J lost 1 base, with 10 bases between them. The CDR3, as DNA: TGTGCCAGCAGTTACTTCGGGCTAGGGAACACCGGGGAGCTGTTTTTT. This encodes CASSYFGLGNTGELFF.

Comments on this clonotype: A junction end diverges from the germline sequence, so it may reflect a read error. The J gene is TRBJ2-3, the V gene TRBV4-1; a possible D gene is TRBD1 (6 bases). Germline V lookup: CDR1 MGHRA, CDR2 YSYEKL. The CDR3 is made up of 15 amino acids. CDR3 bases: TGCGCCAGCAGCCAGCGGACAGACAGCACAGGTACGCAGTATTTT. This codes for CASSQRTDSTGTQYF.

This sequence joins TRBV6-5 and TRBJ2-3; weak D call: TRBD1 (7 bases). This CDR3 spans 18 amino acids. The V gene's germline CDR1 is MNHEY and CDR2 SVGAGI. Trimming took off 4 bases at V and 0 bases at J, with 20 bases between the two ends. The CDR3 loop reads CASSSPPAGQTSTDTQYF. The CDR3 DNA reads as TGTGCCAGCAGTTCCCCTCCGGCGGGACAGACTAGCACAGATACGCAGTATTTT.

This clonotype occurred a few times. The gene calls are TRBV20-1 and TRBJ2-5; 11 positions match TRBD2. Germline V gene data show CDR1 as DFQATT and CDR2 as SNEGSKA (reference sequence). CDR3 size: 11 residues. The DNA for the CDR3 is TGCAGAGGACTAGCGGGAGAGACCCAGTACTTC. The encoded protein is CRGLAGETQYF.

This clonotype was picked up a small number of times. At one end the junction does not follow the germline gene, possibly because of a read error. This chain connects TRBV12-3 or TRBV12-4 to TRBJ1-1, with 7 bases aligning to TRBD1. This CDR3 region has 14 residues. The DNA of the CDR3 is TGTGCCAGCAGCTTAGACAGGGTGTACACTGAAGCTTTCTTT. Translating it yields CASSLDRVYTEAFF.

The chain carries TRBV15 and TRBJ1-6, with TRBD1 matching 9 bases. CDR1 is LNHNV, CDR2 YYDKDF, per germline (reference sequence). J gave up 6 bases and V 5 bases, and 2 bases lay outside the gene matches. The CDR3 has 14 residues. The CDR3 nucleotides are TGTGCCACCAGCGGGGACAGGGTTAATTCACCCCTCCACTTT. Amino acid sequence: CATSGDRVNSPLHF. Using reference TRBV15 and TRBJ1-6 for the parts outside the CDR3, the full variable domain is DAMVIQNPRYQVTQFGKPVTLSCSQTLNHNVMYWYQQKSSQAPKLLFHYYDKDFNNEADTPDNFQSRRPNTSFCFLDIRSPGLGDTAMYLCATSGDRVNSPLHFGNGTRLTVT.

This clonotype was detected a few times. The J gene is TRBJ2-5, the V gene TRBV12-3 or TRBV12-4; tentative D call: TRBD1 (6 bases). Trimming stripped 2 bases from V and 3 bases from J, with 10 bases between. This CDR3 contains 14 residues. The CDR3 loop reads CASSLSDRKETQYF. DNA of the CDR3: TGTGCCAGCAGTTTATCGGACAGAAAAGAGACCCAGTACTTC.

V and J are TRBV7-9 and TRBJ1-1, with a possible D match to TRBD1 (5 bases). Per germline, CDR1 SEHNR and CDR2 FQNEAQ (reference sequence). This CDR3 is 16 amino acids long. V lost 1 base and J lost 7, with 19 bases in between. CDR3 loop: CASSLGPERGGLEAFF. CDR3 in DNA: TGTGCCAGCAGCTTAGGGCCAGAAAGGGGCGGACTTGAAGCTTTCTTT.

This clonotype was detected a few times. This chain joins TRBV9 and TRBJ2-3, with D uncertain. V was trimmed by 4 bases and J by 0 bases, leaving 15 bases between them. The CDR3 has 16 amino acids. Germline-derived CDR1 and CDR2 are SGDLS and YYNGEE. The DNA of the CDR3 is TGTGCCAGCAGCCCCCGTTCCCTACTTAGCACAGATACGCAGTATTTT. Its translation is CASSPRSLLSTDTQYF. The full variable domain, rest sourced from reference TRBV9 and TRBJ2-3, is DSGVTQTPKHLITATGQRVTLRCSPRSGDLSVYWYQQSLDQGLQFLIQYYNGEERAKGNILERFSAQQFPDLHSELNLSSLELGDSALYFCASSPRSLLSTDTQYFGPGTRLTVL.

The V and J genes are TRBV12-3 or TRBV12-4 and TRBJ1-2, with D tentatively TRBD1 (6 bases). Trimming pared 5 bases from V and 6 bases from J, leaving 16 bases between. The CDR3 runs to 14 residues. CDR3 nucleotides: TGTGCCAGCAGTCCCTCGGGGGGGCTGGATGGCTACACCTTC. Translating gives CASSPSGGLDGYTF.

There are a few counts of this clonotype. The chain carries TRBV7-2 and TRBJ2-3, with TRBD2 matching 9 bases. The CDR3 has 16 residues. The V gene end was trimmed by 1 base and the J gene end by 4 bases; junction bases not matched to a gene: 6. Germline V gene data show CDR1 as SGHTA and CDR2 as FQGNSA. The CDR3 DNA reads as TGTGCCAGCAGCTTAGTCCTAGCGGGGAATGCAGATACGCAGTATTTT. Its protein is CASSLVLAGNADTQYF.

A few counts support this clonotype. The rearrangement links TRBV6-1 to TRBJ1-1; D is perhaps TRBD1 (5 bases). CDR1 and CDR2 (germline): MNHNS, SASEGT. Deletions cut 4 bases from V and 0 bases from J, with 12 bases between. The CDR3 loop spans 15 amino acids. The CDR3 nucleotides read TGTGCCAGCAGTGGCTCCGGGACGGTGAACACTGAAGCTTTCTTT. Translation: CASSGSGTVNTEAFF.

J is TRBJ2-1 and V is TRBV24-1, with D possibly matching TRBD2 (6 bases). Per the germline V gene, CDR1 is KGHDR and CDR2 is SFDVKD. This CDR3 spans 13 amino acids. With 3 bases removed from V and 10 bases from J, the gap between germline ends came to 12 bases. The CDR3 loop reads CATSDGGIEEQFF. CDR3 DNA: TGTGCCACCAGTGATGGGGGGATCGAGGAGCAGTTCTTC.

Ten or more counts support this clonotype. The chain couples TRBV9 to TRBJ2-7; 8 bases are shared with TRBD1. Germline-derived CDR1 and CDR2 are SGDLS and YYNGEE. This CDR3 contains 15 residues. The V gene end was trimmed by 0 bases and the J gene end by 4 bases; junction bases not matched to a gene: 6. CDR3 DNA: TGTGCCAGCAGCGTAGGTCAGGGGGCGGGATACGAGCAGTACTTC. Translating gives CASSVGQGAGYEQYF.

About this clonotype: This clone may be a read error of a much larger clone one base away. The gene calls are TRBV29-1 and TRBJ2-3; D possibly uses TRBD1 or TRBD2 (5 bases each). Looked up from germline, CDR1 is SQVTM and CDR2 is ANQGSEA. The CDR3 spans 14 residues. The DNA of the CDR3 is TGCAATGGGGGTTGGGGATCTAGCACAGATACGCAGTATTTT. Translated: CNGGWGSSTDTQYF.